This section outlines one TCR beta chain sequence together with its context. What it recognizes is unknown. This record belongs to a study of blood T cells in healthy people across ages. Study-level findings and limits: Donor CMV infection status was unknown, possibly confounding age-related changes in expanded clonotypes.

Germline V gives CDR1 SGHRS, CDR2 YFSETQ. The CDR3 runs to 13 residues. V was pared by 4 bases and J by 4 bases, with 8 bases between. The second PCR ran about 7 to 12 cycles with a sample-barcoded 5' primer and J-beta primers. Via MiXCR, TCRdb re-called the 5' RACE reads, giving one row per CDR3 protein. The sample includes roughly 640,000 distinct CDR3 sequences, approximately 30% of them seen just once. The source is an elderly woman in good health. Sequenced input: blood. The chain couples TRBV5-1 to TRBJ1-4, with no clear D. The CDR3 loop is CASSPSINEKLFF. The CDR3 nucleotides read TGCGCCAGCAGCCCGAGCATTAATGAAAAACTGTTTTTT. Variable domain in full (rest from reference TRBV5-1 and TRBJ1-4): KAGVTQTPRYLIKTRGQQVTLSCSPISGHRSVSWYQQTPGQGLQFLFEYFSETQRNKGNFPGRFSGRQFSNSRSEMNVSTLELGDSALYLCASSPSINEKLFFGSGTQLSVL.